The present entry profiles one T cell receptor (beta chain) with its context. Its cognate antigen is unknown. This entry comes from a study of cytomegalovirus exposure and HLA in healthy donors. 60 Vbeta and 13 Jbeta primers were used in PCR. Assay used: immunoSEQ multiplex PCR; TCRdb lists only in-frame clones, some missing. The data contain more than 110,000 clones, about 79% of them singletons. The CDR3 spans 12 residues. CDR1 and CDR2 (germline): LNHDA, SQIVND (reference sequence). V was cut by 7 bases and J by 6 bases, with 12 bases left in between. Points from the study as a whole: Common viral pathogens seemed, in a later analysis, to connect with several of the most significant clusters.

This receptor was taken from a male donor in good health and CMV-seronegative. This chain uses TRBV19 with TRBJ1-1, with D unclear. The sequencing input was PBMCs. As DNA, the CDR3 is TGTGCCAGTACTGCCGGGGTTCCTGAAGCTTTCTTT. Translating gives CASTAGVPEAFF. The full variable domain, with the rest looked up from reference TRBV19 and TRBJ1-1, is DGGITQSPKYLFRKEGQNVTLSCEQNLNHDAMYWYRQDPGQGLRLIYYSQIVNDFQKGDIAEGYSVSREKKESFPLTVTSAQKNPTAFYLCASTAGVPEAFFGQGTRLTVV.